The clone carrying this TCR beta chain showed up many times. This record belongs to a study of T-cell reconstitution after alpha-beta-depleted transplantation in children. The TCRbeta library incorporated unique molecular identifiers. TCRdb used MiXCR to reprocess the PCR reads, holding one entry per CDR3 protein. The table records about 300,000 distinct CDR3 sequences, about 9.5% of them present only once. Germline CDR1 and CDR2: MNHEY and SMNVEV (reference sequence). Deletions cut 6 bases from V and 2 bases from J, with 14 bases between. The CDR3 is 14 amino acids. Specimen: PBMCs, collected before TCRalphabeta/CD19-depleted stem cell transplant. The chain has TRBV27 and TRBJ2-7, with D perhaps TRBD2 (5 bases). The sequence was collected from a boy in the first two years of life with acute myeloid leukemia, due to receive a stem cell transplant. The CDR3 nucleotides read TGTGCCAGCAGGGAGCTAGGGAGCCCCTACGAGCAGTACTTC. Translating gives CASRELGSPYEQYF.